These 3 T cell receptor beta chains were sequenced from one sample in a study of Ad26.COV2.S vaccination and SARS-CoV-2 variants. Repertoires were generated with immunoSEQ multiplex PCR, while TCRdb's copy carries only in-frame clones and drops some. The data show about 430,000 clones, 90% seen once. The treatment is: around 19 received Ad26.COV2.S at low or high dose, single or two shots; 5 received placebo; per-sample allocation not given. Specimen acquisition occurred on day 63 following the initial vaccine or placebo injection. This material consisted of peripheral blood, taken in a trial of Ad26.COV2.S vaccine versus placebo. Every receptor here comes from a person between 18 and 65 years old who received the Ad26.COV2.S COVID-19 vaccine or a placebo.

V and J are TRBV16 and TRBJ2-7, with a tentative D call TRBD1 (6 bases). The CDR3 is made up of 15 amino acids. Trimming left V 2 bases short and J 3 bases short, with 14 bases between. CDR1 and CDR2 (germline): KGHSY, FQNENV. The DNA for the CDR3 is TGTGCCAGCAGCCAAACCACAGGGCGCTACTACGAGCAGTACTTC. It is translated as CASSQTTGRYYEQYF.

V is TRBV6-2 or TRBV6-3 and J is TRBJ2-6, with 10 bases matching TRBD1. In germline, CDR1 is MNHEY, CDR2 SVGEGT. CDR3 length: 21 residues. V dropped 1 base and J dropped 0; count of bases not matched to a gene: 12. CDR3: CASSYFGTGANLFSGANVLTF. In DNA, the CDR3 is TGTGCCAGCAGTTACTTCGGGACAGGGGCGAATCTATTCTCTGGGGCCAACGTCCTGACTTTC.

The chain employs TRBV19 and TRBJ1-2; D is unclear. CDR1 LNHDA and CDR2 SQIVND come from the germline V gene (reference sequence). The CDR3 runs to 13 residues. The V end lost 6 bases, the J end lost 6 bases, and 14 bases lay between the germline ends. CDR3 amino acids: CASSPEFRHGYTF. Written as DNA, the CDR3 is TGTGCCAGTAGCCCAGAGTTTCGCCATGGCTACACCTTC.